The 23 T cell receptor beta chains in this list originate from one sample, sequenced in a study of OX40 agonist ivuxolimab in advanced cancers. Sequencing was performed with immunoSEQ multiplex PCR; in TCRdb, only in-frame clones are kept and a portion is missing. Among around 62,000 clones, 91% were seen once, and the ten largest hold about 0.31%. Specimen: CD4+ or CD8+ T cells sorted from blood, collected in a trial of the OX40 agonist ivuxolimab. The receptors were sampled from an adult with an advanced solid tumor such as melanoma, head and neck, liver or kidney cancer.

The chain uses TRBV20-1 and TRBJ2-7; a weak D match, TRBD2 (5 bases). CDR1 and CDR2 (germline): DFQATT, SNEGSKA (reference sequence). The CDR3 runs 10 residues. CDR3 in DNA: TGCGCCCCCGGAGGCCACGAGCAGTACTTC. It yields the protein CAPGGHEQYF.

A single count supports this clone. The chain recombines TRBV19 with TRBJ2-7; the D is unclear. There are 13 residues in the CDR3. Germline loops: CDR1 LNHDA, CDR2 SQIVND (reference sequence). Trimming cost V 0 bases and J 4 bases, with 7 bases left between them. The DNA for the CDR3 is TGTGCCAGTAGTATAGAGTTGGGATACGAGCAGTACTTC. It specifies CASSIELGYEQYF.

CDR3 bases: TGTGCCAGCAGTGAAGTGGCGGGGAGTACCGGGGAGCTGTTTTTT. Translating gives CASSEVAGSTGELFF. The chain carries TRBV2 and TRBJ2-2; tentatively, D is TRBD2 (6 bases). The germline CDR1 and CDR2 sequences are SNHLY and FYNNEI. Deletions cut 1 base from V and 5 bases from J, with 11 bases between. This CDR3 spans 15 amino acids.

The CDR3 sequence is CASRPTDRGYEQYF. For the CDR3, the DNA is TGTGCCAGCAGACCTACTGACAGGGGCTACGAGCAGTACTTC. The rearrangement joins TRBV11-1 to TRBJ2-7; 8 bases map to TRBD1. The CDR3 consists of 14 residues. Germline V gene lookup returns CDR1 SGHAT and CDR2 FQDESV (reference sequence). Trimming took 6 bases from V and 3 from J; bases not matched to a gene: 7. The full variable domain, in which reference TRBV11-1 and TRBJ2-7 provide the parts outside the CDR3, is EAEVAQSPRYKITEKSQAVAFWCDPISGHATLYWYRQILGQGPELLVQFQDESVVDDSQLPKDRFSAERLKGVDSTLKIQPAELGDSAMYLCASRPTDRGYEQYFGPGTRLTVT.

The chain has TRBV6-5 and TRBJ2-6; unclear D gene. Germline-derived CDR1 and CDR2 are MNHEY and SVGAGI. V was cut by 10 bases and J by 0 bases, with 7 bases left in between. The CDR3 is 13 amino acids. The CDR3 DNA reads TGTGCCACTTATTACTCTGGGGCCAACGTCCTGACTTTC. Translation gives CATYYSGANVLTF.

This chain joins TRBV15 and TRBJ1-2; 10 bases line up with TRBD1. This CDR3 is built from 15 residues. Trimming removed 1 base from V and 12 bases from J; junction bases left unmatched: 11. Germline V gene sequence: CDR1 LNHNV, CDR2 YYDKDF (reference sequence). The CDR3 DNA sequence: TGTGCCACCAGCAGAGGGACAGGGGGGTCCTTTGGAGACACCTTC. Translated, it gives CATSRGTGGSFGDTF.

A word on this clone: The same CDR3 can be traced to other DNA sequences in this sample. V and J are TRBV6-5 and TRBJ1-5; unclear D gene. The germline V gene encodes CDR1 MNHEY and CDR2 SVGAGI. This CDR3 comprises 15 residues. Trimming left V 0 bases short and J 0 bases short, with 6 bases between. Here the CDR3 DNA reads TGTGCCAGCAGTTACTCGGCCTATAGCAATCAGCCCCAGCATTTT. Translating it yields CASSYSAYSNQPQHF.

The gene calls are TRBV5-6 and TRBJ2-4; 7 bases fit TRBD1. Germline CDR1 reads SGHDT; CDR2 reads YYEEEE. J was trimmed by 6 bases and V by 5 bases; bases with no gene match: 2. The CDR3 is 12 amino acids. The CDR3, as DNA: TGTGCCAGCAGTGACAGGGCAAACATTCAGTACTTC. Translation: CASSDRANIQYF.

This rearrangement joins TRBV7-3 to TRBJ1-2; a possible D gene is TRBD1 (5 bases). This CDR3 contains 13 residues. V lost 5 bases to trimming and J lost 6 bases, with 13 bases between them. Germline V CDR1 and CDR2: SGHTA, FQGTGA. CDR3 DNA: TGTGCCAGCAGCACCCGGGACGGGAATGGCTACACCTTC. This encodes CASSTRDGNGYTF.

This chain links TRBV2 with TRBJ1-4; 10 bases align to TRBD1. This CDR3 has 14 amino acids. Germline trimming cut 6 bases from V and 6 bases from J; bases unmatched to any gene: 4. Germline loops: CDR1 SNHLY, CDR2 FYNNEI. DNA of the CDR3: TGTGCCAGCAGCCGGGACAGGGGTGATGAAAAACTGTTTTTT. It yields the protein CASSRDRGDEKLFF.

The DNA of the CDR3 is TGTGCCAGCAGAGGACAGGGGCAGCCTTTCTACGAGCAGTACTTC. As protein: CASRGQGQPFYEQYF. The chain uses TRBV28 and TRBJ2-7, with 9 bases aligning to TRBD1. Per the germline V gene, CDR1 is MDHEN and CDR2 is SYDVKM. J gave up 3 bases and V 6 bases, and 9 bases lay outside the gene matches. This CDR3 is 15 amino acids long.

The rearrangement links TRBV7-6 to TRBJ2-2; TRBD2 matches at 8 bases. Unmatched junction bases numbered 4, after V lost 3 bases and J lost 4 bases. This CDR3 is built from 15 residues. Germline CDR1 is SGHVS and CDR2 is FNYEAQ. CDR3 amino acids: CASSLDGRVTGELFF. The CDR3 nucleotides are TGTGCCAGCAGCTTGGACGGGAGGGTCACCGGGGAGCTGTTTTTT.

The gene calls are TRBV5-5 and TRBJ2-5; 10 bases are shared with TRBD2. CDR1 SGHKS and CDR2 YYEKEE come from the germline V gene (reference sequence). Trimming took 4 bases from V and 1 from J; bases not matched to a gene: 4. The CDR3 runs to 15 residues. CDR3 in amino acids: CASSVRTSGQETQYF. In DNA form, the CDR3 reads TGTGCCAGCAGCGTGAGGACTAGCGGCCAAGAGACCCAGTACTTC.

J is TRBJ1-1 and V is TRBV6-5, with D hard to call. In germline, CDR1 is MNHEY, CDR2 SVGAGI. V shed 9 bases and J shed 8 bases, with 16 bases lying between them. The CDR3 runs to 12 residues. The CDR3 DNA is TGTGCCAGTTTTGGAGAGGCAATGGAAGCTTTCTTT. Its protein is CASFGEAMEAFF.

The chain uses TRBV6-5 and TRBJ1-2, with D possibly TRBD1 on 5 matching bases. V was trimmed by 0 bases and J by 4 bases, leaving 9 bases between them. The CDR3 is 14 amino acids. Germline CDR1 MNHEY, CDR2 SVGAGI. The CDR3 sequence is CASSYSGGRYGYTF. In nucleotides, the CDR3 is TGTGCCAGCAGTTACTCGGGGGGTCGCTATGGCTACACCTTC.

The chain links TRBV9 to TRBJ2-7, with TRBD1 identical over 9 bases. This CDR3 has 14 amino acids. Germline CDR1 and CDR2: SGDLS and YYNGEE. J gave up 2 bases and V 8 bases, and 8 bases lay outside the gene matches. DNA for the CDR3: TGTGCCAGTGGGCCGGGACAGGGCGCCTACGAGCAGTACTTC. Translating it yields CASGPGQGAYEQYF. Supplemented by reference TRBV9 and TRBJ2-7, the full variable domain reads DSGVTQTPKHLITATGQRVTLRCSPRSGDLSVYWYQQSLDQGLQFLIQYYNGEERAKGNILERFSAQQFPDLHSELNLSSLELGDSALYFCASGPGQGAYEQYFGPGTRLTVT.

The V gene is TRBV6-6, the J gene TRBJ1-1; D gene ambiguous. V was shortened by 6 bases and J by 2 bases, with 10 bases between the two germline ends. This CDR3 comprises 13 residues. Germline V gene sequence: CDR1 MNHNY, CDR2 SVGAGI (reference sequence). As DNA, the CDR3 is TGTGCCAGCAGCACCGGGATTAACACTGAAGCTTTCTTT. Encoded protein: CASSTGINTEAFF.

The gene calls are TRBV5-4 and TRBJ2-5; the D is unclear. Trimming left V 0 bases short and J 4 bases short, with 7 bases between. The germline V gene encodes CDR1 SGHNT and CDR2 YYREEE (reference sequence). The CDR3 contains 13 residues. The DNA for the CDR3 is TGTGCCAGCAGCTTGGCGGGCCCAGAGACCCAGTACTTC. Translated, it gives CASSLAGPETQYF.

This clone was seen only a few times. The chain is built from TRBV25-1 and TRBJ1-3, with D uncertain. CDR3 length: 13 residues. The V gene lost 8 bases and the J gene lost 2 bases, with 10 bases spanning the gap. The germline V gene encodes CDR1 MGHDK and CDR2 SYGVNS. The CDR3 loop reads CASEEGAGNTIYF. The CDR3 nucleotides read TGTGCCAGCGAAGAGGGAGCTGGAAACACCATATATTTT.

The CDR3: CASIKRDRTDTQYF. CDR3 DNA sequence: TGTGCCAGCATCAAAAGGGACAGAACAGATACGCAGTATTTT. V and J are TRBV7-9 and TRBJ2-3, with 7 bases fitting TRBD1. With V trimmed by 7 bases and J by 3 bases, 7 bases remained unmatched. Germline V gene data show CDR1 as SEHNR and CDR2 as FQNEAQ (reference sequence). CDR3 size: 14 residues.

CDR3 region: CASGRRDPANYGYTF. The CDR3 DNA reads as TGTGCTAGTGGTAGAAGGGACCCAGCTAACTATGGCTACACCTTC. This chain connects TRBV12-5 to TRBJ1-2; tentative D call: TRBD1 (5 bases). The germline gives CDR1 LGHNT, CDR2 FRNRAP. This CDR3 has 15 residues. Trimming removed 5 bases at V and 0 bases at J, with 13 bases between.

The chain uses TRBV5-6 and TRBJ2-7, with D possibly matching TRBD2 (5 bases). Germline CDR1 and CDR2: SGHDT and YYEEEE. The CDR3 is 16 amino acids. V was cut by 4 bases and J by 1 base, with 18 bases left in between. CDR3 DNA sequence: TGTGCCAGCAGCCCCATCGGTGGGAGAGGGTCCTACGAGCAGTACTTC. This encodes CASSPIGGRGSYEQYF. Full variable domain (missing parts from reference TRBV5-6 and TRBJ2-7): DAGVTQSPTHLIKTRGQQVTLRCSPKSGHDTVSWYQQALGQGPQFIFQYYEEEERQRGNFPDRFSGHQFPNYSSELNVNALLLGDSALYLCASSPIGGRGSYEQYFGPGTRLTVT.

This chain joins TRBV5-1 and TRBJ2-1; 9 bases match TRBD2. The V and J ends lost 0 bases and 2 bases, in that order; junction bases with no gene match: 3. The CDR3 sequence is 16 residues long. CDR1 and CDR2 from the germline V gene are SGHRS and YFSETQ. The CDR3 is CASSLASGNPYNEQFF. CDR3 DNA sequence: TGCGCCAGCAGCTTGGCTAGCGGGAACCCCTACAATGAGCAGTTCTTC.